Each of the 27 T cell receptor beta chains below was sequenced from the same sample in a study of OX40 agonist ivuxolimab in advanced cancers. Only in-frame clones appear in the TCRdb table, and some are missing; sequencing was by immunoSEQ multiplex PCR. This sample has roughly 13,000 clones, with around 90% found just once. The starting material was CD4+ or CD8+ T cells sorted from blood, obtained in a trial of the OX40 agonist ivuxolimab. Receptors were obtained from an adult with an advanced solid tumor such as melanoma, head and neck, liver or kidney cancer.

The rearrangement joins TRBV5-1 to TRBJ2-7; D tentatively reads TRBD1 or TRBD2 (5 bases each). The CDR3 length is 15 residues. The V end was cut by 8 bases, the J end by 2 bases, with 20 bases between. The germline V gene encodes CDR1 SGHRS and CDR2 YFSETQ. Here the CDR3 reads CARKGSGIPPYEQYF. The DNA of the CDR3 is TGCGCCAGGAAGGGGTCGGGGATCCCCCCCTACGAGCAGTACTTC. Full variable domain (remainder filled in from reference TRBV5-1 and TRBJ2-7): KAGVTQTPRYLIKTRGQQVTLSCSPISGHRSVSWYQQTPGQGLQFLFEYFSETQRNKGNFPGRFSGRQFSNSRSEMNVSTLELGDSALYLCARKGSGIPPYEQYFGPGTRLTVT.

The CDR3 sequence is CASSPDRGLDEQYF. In nucleotides, the CDR3 is TGTGCCAGCAGCCCGGACAGGGGGCTTGACGAGCAGTACTTC. This chain joins TRBV5-6 and TRBJ2-7, with 11 nucleotides matching TRBD1. CDR1 is SGHDT, CDR2 YYEEEE, per germline. J was trimmed by 5 bases and V by 4 bases; bases with no gene match: 5. This CDR3 contains 14 residues.

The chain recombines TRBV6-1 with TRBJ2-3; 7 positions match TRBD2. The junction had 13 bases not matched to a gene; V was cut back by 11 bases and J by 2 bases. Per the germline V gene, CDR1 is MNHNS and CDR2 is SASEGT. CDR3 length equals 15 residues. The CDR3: CASSEGGSPTDTQYF. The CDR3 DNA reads TGTGCCTCATCAGAGGGCGGGAGCCCCACAGATACGCAGTATTTT.

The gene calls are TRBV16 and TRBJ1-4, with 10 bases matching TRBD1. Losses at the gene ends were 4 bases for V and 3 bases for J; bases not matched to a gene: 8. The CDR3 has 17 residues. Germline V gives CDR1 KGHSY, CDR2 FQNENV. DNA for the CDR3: TGTGCCAGCAGCCGACCGGGACAGGGGACTTCTAATGAAAAACTGTTTTTT. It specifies CASSRPGQGTSNEKLFF. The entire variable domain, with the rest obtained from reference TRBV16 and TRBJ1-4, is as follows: GEEVAQTPKHLVRGEGQKAKLYCAPIKGHSYVFWYQQVLKNEFKFLISFQNENVFDETGMPKERFSAKCLPNSPCSLEIQATKLEDSAVYFCASSRPGQGTSNEKLFFGSGTQLSVL.

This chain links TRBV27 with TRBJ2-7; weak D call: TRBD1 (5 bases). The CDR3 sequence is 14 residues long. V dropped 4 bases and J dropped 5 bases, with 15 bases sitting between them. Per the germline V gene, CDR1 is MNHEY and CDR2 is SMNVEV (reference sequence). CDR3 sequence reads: CASSSQGWLDEQYF. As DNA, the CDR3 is TGTGCCAGCAGTTCGCAGGGTTGGCTCGACGAGCAGTACTTC.

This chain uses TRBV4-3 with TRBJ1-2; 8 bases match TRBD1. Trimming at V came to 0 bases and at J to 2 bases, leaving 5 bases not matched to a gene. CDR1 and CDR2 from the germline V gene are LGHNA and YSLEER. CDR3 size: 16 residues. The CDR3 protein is CASSQDLTGGNYGYTF. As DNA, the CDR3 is TGCGCCAGCAGCCAAGATTTAACAGGGGGGAACTATGGCTACACCTTC.

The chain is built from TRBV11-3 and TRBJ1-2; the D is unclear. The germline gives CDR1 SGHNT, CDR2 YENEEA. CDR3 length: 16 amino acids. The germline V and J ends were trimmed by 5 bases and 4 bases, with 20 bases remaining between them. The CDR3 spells CASSTSVDLKTYGYTF. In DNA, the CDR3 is TGTGCCAGCAGCACAAGTGTCGATCTCAAGACCTATGGCTACACCTTC. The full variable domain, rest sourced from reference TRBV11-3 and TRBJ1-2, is EAGVVQSPRYKIIEKKQPVAFWCNPISGHNTLYWYLQNLGQGPELLIRYENEEAVDDSQLPKDRFSAERLKGVDSTLKIQPAELGDSAVYLCASSTSVDLKTYGYTFGSGTRLTVV.

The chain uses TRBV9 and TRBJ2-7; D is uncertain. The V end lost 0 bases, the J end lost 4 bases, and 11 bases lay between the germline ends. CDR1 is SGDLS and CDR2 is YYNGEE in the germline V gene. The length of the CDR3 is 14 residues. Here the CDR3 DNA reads TGTGCCAGCAGCGTAGTGGAACTATCTTACGAGCAGTACTTC. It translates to CASSVVELSYEQYF. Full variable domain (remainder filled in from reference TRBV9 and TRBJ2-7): DSGVTQTPKHLITATGQRVTLRCSPRSGDLSVYWYQQSLDQGLQFLIQYYNGEERAKGNILERFSAQQFPDLHSELNLSSLELGDSALYFCASSVVELSYEQYFGPGTRLTVT.

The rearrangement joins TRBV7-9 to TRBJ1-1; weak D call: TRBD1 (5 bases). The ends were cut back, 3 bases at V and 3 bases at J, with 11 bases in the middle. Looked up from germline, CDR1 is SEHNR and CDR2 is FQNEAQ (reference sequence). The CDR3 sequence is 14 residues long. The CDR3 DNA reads TGTGCCAGCAGCTTCAGAGGGACCGACACTGAAGCTTTCTTT. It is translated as CASSFRGTDTEAFF.

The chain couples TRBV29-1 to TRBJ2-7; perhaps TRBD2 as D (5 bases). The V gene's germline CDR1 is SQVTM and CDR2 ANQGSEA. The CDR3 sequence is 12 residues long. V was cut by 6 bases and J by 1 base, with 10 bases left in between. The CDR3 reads CSVTSPSYEQYF. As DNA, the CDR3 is TGCAGCGTCACTAGTCCATCCTACGAGCAGTACTTC.

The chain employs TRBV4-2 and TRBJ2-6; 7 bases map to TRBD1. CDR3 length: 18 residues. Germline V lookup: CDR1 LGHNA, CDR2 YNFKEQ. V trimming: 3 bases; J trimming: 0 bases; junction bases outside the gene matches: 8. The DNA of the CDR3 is TGTGCCAGCAGCCAGGACACAGGGGTTCCCTCTGGGGCCAACGTCCTGACTTTC. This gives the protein CASSQDTGVPSGANVLTF.

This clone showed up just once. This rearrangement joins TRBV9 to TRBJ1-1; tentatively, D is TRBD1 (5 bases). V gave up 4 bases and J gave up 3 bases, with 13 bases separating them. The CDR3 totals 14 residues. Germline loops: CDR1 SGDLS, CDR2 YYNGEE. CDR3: CASSSRDVDTEAFF. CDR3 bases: TGTGCCAGCAGCTCGCGGGACGTTGACACTGAAGCTTTCTTT.

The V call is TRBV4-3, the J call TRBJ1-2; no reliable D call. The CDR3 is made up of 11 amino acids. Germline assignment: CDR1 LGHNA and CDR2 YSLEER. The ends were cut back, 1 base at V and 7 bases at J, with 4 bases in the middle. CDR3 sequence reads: CASSQGRGYTF. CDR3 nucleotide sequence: TGCGCCAGCAGCCAAGGACGTGGCTACACCTTC.

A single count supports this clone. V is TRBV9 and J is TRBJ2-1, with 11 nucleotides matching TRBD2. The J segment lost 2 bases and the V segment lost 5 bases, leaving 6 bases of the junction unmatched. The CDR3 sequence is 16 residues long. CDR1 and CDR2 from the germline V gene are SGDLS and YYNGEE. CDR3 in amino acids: CASSPGTSGAYNEQFF. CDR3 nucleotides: TGTGCCAGCAGTCCCGGGACTAGCGGTGCCTACAATGAGCAGTTCTTC.

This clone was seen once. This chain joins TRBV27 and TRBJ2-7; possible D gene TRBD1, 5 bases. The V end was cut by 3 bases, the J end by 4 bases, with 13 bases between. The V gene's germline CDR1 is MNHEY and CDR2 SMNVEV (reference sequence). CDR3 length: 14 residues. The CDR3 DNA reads TGTGCCAGCAGTTTCGGACAAGGGCTTTACGAGCAGTACTTC. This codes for CASSFGQGLYEQYF.

The chain's CDR3 is CSASIRDSGADTQYF. CDR3 in DNA: TGCAGCGCCTCAATCCGGGACTCGGGGGCGGATACGCAGTATTTT. The J gene is TRBJ2-3, the V gene TRBV29-1; D is possibly TRBD1 or TRBD2 (6 bases each). CDR3 length: 15 amino acids. The germline V and J ends were trimmed by 7 bases and 6 bases, with 23 bases remaining between them. Per the germline V gene, CDR1 is SQVTM and CDR2 is ANQGSEA.

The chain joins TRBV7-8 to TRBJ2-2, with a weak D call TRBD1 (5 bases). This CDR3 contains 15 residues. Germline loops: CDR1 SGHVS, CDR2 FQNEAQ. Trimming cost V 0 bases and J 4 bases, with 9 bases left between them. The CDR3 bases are TGTGCCAGCAGCTTAGCGCAGGGCCTCACCGGGGAGCTGTTTTTT. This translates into CASSLAQGLTGELFF.

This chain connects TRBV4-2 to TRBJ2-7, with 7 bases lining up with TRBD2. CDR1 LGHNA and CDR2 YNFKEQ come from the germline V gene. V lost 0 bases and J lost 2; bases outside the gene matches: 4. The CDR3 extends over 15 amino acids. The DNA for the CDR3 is TGTGCCAGCAGCCAAGAGTATGGACTAGCCTACGAGCAGTACTTC. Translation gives CASSQEYGLAYEQYF.

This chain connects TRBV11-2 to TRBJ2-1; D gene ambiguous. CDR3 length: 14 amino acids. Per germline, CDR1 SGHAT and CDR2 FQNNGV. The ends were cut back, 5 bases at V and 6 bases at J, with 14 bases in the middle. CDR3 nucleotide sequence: TGTGCCAGCAGCCCCTCGGACGCAGTCAATGAGCAGTTCTTC. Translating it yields CASSPSDAVNEQFF.

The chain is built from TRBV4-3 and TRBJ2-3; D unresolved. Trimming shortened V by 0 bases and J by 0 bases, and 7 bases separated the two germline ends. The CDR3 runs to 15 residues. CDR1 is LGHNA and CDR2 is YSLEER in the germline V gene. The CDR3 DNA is TGCGCCAGCAGCCAAGATTTCGAGAGCACAGATACGCAGTATTTT. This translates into CASSQDFESTDTQYF.

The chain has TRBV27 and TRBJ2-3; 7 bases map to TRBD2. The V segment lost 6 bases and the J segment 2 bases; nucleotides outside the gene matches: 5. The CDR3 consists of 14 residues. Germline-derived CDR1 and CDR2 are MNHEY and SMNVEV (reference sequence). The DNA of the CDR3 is TGTGCCAGCAGCAACGGGGGGTTCACAGATACGCAGTATTTT. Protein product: CASSNGGFTDTQYF.

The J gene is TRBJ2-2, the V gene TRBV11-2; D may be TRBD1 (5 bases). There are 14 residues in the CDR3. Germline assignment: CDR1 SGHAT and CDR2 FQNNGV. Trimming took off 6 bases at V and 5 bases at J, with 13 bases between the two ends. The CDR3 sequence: CASSSNQGTGELFF. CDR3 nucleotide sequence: TGTGCCAGCAGTTCAAATCAGGGTACCGGGGAGCTGTTTTTT.

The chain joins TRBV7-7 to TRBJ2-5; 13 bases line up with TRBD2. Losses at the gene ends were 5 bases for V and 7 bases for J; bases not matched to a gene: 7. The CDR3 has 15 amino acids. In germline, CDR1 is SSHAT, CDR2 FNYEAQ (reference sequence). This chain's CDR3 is CASSTGLAGEGTQYF. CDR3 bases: TGTGCCAGCAGCACCGGACTAGCGGGGGAGGGGACCCAGTACTTC.

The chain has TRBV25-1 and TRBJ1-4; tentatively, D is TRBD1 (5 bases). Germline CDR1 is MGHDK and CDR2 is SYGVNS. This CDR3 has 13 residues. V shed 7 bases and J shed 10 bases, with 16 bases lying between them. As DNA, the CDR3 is TGTGCCAGCACCGACGGGACTCCGAGAAAACTGTTTTTT. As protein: CASTDGTPRKLFF. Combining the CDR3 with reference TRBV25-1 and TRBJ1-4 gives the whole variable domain EADIYQTPRYLVIGTGKKITLECSQTMGHDKMYWYQQDPGMELHLIHYSYGVNSTEKGDLSSESTVSRIRTEHFPLTLESARPSHTSQYLCASTDGTPRKLFFGSGTQLSVL.

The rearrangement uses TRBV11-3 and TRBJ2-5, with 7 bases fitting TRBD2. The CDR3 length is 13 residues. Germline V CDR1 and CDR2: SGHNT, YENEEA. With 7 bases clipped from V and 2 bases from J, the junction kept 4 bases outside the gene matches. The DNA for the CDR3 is TGTGCCAGCATTGGGCGGGGGCAAGAGACCCAGTACTTC. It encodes CASIGRGQETQYF.

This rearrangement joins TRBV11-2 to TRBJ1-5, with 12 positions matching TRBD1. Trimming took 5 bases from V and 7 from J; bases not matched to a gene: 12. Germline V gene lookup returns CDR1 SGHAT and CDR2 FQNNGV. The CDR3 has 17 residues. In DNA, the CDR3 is TGTGCCAGCAGCCCACCCTCCGGGACAGGGGGCAGACAGCCCCAGCATTTT. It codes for CASSPPSGTGGRQPQHF.

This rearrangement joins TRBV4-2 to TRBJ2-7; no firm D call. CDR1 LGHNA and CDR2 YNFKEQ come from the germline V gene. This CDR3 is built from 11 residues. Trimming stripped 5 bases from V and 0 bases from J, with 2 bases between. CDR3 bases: TGTGCCAGCAGCGACTCCTACGAGCAGTACTTC. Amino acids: CASSDSYEQYF.